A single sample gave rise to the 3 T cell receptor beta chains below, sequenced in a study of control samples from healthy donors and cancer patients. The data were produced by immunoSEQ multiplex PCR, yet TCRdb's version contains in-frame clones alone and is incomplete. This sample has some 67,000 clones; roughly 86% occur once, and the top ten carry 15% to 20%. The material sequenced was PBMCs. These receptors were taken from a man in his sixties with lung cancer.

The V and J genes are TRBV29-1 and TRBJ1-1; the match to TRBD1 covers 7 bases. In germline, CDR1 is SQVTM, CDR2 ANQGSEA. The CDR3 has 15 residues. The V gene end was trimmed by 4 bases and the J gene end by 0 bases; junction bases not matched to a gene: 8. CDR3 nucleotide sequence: TGCAGCGTTGGAGATAGACAGGGAATGAACACTGAAGCTTTCTTT. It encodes CSVGDRQGMNTEAFF.

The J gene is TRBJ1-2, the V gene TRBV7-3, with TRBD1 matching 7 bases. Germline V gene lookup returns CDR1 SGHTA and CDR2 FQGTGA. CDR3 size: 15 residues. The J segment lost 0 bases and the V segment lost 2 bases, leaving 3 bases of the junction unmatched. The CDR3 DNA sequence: TGTGCCAGCAGCTTACCGGGACAGCCTAACTATGGCTACACCTTC. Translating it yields CASSLPGQPNYGYTF. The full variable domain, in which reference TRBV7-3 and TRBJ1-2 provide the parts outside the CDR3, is GAGVSQTPSNKVTEKGKYVELRCDPISGHTALYWYRQSLGQGPEFLIYFQGTGAADDSGLPNDRFFAVRPEGSVSTLKIQRTERGDSAVYLCASSLPGQPNYGYTFGSGTRLTVV.

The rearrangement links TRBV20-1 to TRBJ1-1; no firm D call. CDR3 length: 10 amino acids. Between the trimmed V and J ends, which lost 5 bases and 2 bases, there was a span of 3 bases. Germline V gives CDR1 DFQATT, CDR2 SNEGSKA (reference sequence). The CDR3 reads CSAFNTEAFF. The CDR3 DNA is TGCAGTGCTTTTAACACTGAAGCTTTCTTT.